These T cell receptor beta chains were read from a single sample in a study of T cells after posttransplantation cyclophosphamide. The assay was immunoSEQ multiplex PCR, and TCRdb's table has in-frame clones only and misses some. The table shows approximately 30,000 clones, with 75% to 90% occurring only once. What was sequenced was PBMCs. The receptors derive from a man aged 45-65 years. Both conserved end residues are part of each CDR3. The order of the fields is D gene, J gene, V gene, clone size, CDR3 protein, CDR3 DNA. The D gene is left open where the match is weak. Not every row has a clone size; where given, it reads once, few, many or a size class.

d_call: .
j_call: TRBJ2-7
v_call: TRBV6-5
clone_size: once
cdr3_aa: CASRGRQYEQYF
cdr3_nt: TGTGCCAGCAGAGGGAGGCAATACGAGCAGTACTTC

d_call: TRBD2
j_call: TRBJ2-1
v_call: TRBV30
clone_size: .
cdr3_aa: CAWSTSGYNEQFF
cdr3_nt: TGTGCCTGGAGTACTAGCGGTTACAATGAGCAGTTCTTC

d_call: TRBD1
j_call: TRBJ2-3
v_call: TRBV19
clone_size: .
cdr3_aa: CASRRQGGADTQYF
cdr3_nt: TGTGCCAGTAGAAGACAGGGTGGGGCAGATACGCAGTATTTT

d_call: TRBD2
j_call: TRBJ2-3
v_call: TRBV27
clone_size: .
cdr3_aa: CASRRLAGGNTDTQYF
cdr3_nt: TGTGCCAGCAGAAGACTAGCGGGGGGAAACACAGATACGCAGTATTTT

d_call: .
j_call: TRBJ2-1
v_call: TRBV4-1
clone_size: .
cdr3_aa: CASSTPLGYNEQFF
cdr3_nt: TGCGCCAGCAGCACCCCCCTAGGCTACAATGAGCAGTTCTTC

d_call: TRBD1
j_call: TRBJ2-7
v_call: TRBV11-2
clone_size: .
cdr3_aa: CASSSPGQGFEQYF
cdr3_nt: TGTGCCAGCAGCTCACCGGGACAGGGTTTCGAGCAGTACTTC

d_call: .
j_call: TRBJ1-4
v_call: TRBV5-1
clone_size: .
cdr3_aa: CASELDGRGEKLFF
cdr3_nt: TGCGCCAGCGAACTCGACGGTAGGGGTGAAAAACTGTTTTTT

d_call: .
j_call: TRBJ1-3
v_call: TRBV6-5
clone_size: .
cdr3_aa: CASSYRTRSGNTIYF
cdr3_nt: TGTGCCAGCAGTTACAGGACTCGCTCTGGAAACACCATATATTTT

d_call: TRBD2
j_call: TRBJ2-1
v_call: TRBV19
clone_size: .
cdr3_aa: CASSIPGVAGGNEQFF
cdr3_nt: TGTGCCAGTAGTATCCCCGGGGTAGCGGGAGGCAATGAGCAGTTCTTC

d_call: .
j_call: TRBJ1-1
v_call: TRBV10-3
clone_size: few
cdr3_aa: CAASLGTTGNTEAFF
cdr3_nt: TGTGCCGCCAGTCTGGGAACCACAGGGAACACTGAAGCTTTCTTT

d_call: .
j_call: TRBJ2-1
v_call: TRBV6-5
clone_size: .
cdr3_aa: CASSYGRTPYNEQFF
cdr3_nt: TGTGCCAGCAGTTACGGGCGTACACCTTACAATGAGCAGTTCTTC

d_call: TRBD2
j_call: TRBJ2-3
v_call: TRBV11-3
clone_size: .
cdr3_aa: CASSTGTSGLTDTQYF
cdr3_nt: TGTGCCAGCAGCACCGGGACTAGCGGACTGACAGATACGCAGTATTTT

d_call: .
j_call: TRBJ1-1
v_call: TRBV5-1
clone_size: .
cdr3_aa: CASSAVTSAEAFF
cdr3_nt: TGCGCCAGCAGCGCCGTAACCTCAGCTGAAGCTTTCTTT

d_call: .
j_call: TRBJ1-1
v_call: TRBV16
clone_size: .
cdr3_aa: CASSQQASTEAFF
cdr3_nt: TGTGCCAGCAGCCAGCAGGCGAGCACTGAAGCTTTCTTT

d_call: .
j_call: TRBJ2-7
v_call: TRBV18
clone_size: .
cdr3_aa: CASSPIGEEQYF
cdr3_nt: TGTGCCAGCTCACCAATCGGGGAAGAGCAGTACTTC

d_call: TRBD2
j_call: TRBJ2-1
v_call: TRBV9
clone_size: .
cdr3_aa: CASGRLAGANEQFF
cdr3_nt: TGTGCCAGCGGAAGACTAGCGGGGGCCAATGAGCAGTTCTTC

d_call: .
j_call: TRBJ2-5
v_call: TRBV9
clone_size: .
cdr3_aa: CASSVGRRPEETQYF
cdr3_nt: TGTGCCAGCAGCGTAGGGAGGAGGCCGGAAGAGACCCAGTACTTC

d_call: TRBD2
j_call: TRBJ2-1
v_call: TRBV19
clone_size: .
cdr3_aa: CASSWREGVEQFF
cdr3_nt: TGTGCCAGTAGTTGGCGGGAGGGGGTTGAGCAGTTCTTC

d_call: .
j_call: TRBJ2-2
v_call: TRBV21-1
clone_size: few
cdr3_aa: CASSKGPDRVEGIIPGELFF
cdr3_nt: TGTGCCAGCAGCAAAGGTCCGGACAGGGTTGAGGGTATAATCCCCGGGGAGCTGTTTTTT

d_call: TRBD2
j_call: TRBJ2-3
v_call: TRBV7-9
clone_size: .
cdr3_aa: CASSFSRAGNTQYF
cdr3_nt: TGTGCCAGCAGCTTTTCCCGAGCGGGGAATACGCAGTATTTT

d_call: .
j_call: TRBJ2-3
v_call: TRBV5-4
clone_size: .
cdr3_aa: CASRPGNGADTQYF
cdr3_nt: TGTGCCAGCAGACCCGGAAACGGAGCGGATACGCAGTATTTT

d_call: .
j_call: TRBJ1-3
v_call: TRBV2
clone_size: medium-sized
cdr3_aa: CASRAGIFSGNTIYF
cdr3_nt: TGTGCCAGCAGGGCAGGGATCTTCTCTGGAAACACCATATATTTT